This TCR beta chain was recorded in a study of breast tumors, draining lymph nodes, adjacent tissues. V was pared by 0 bases and J by 2 bases, with 5 bases of the junction left unmatched. This CDR3 region has 17 residues. Per germline, CDR1 SGHKS and CDR2 YYEKEE (reference sequence). Study-level findings and limits: Most tumor T cells seemingly derive from lymph node, then expand in tumor. That most tumor T cells come from lymph nodes remained unproven. Tumors had less TCR diversity than lymph nodes, more than nontumor tissue. Luminal-like breast cancer showed significantly higher tumor–nontumor repertoire similarity than basal-like.

TCRdb redid the calling of the multiplex PCR reads with MiXCR, one entry per CDR3 protein. The top ten hold roughly 3.8% of the sample, which has about 180,000 distinct CDR3 sequences, roughly 35% seen once. The lymph nodes were axillary draining lymph nodes from breast cancer patients. This clonotype was recorded many times. Its antigen is currently unknown. The chain links TRBV5-5 to TRBJ2-1; 10 bases line up with TRBD1. The sequence came from a female donor with breast cancer. Some clones in this sample may be carry-over from other donors' samples. Input material: axillary lymph node tissue. In DNA, the CDR3 is TGTGCCAGCAGCTTGGCCCGGGGACAGGGGCCCTACAATGAGCAGTTCTTC. This codes for CASSLARGQGPYNEQFF.